This T cell receptor beta chain stems from a study of T cell responses to AZD1222 COVID-19 vaccine. Libraries were prepared by immunoSEQ multiplex PCR; TCRdb keeps only in-frame clonotypes and omits some of them. The table includes more than 150,000 clones, 94% detected once. About this clone: As yet, its antigen is unknown.

The V end was cut by 5 bases, the J end by 5 bases, with 7 bases between. CDR1 is MNHEY and CDR2 is SMNVEV in the germline V gene (reference sequence). The CDR3 sequence is 12 residues long. Regarding the study as a whole: Possibly, clonal diversity was underestimated; donors were largely white British and included more females.

V usage is TRBV27 and J usage is TRBJ1-5, with a tentative D call TRBD1 (5 bases). The material was peripheral blood, obtained 28 days after the second AZD1222 dose. The source of this sequence is an adult who received the AZD1222 COVID-19 vaccine. The CDR3 here is CASSLRDQPQHF. Here the CDR3 DNA reads TGTGCCAGCAGTCTCAGGGATCAGCCCCAGCATTTT.